Listed here are 2 T cell receptor beta chains from one sample, sequenced in a study of long-term antiretroviral therapy in people with HIV. At the survey level, the v3.0 immunoSEQ assay was run. Repertoires were generated with immunoSEQ multiplex PCR, while TCRdb's copy carries only in-frame clones and drops some. The table lists about 27,000 clones, 80% to 90% of them singletons, with more than 7.5% in the top ten. The sample in question was unsorted PBMCs, obtained 3 years after starting antiretroviral therapy. All receptors derive from a middle-aged man with HIV.

This chain connects TRBV18 to TRBJ2-7, with D uncertain. The germline CDR1 and CDR2 sequences are KGHSH and LQKENI. V was trimmed by 6 bases and J by 0 bases, leaving 15 bases between them. CDR3 length: 15 residues. The CDR3 DNA sequence: TGTGCCAGCTCGCCTGACCTCGCCGACTCCTACGAGCAGTACTTC. It translates to CASSPDLADSYEQYF.

The J gene is TRBJ1-1, the V gene TRBV6-1; D not resolved. This CDR3 region has 13 residues. Germline CDR1 MNHNS, CDR2 SASEGT. V was cut by 3 bases and J by 5 bases, with 10 bases left in between. This CDR3 is CASSEKVGTEAFF. CDR3 nucleotides: TGTGCCAGCAGTGAGAAGGTGGGAACTGAAGCTTTCTTT.